The 10 T cell receptor beta chains below all came from one sample that was sequenced in a study of regulatory T cells in long-lasting Graves disease. Noted time point: newly diagnosed GD, antithyroid drugs for less than 3 months. Isolated PBMC RNA provided the starting material for the TCR library. Researchers made TCR beta libraries by using iRepertoire HTBI primers and running Arm-PCR on CDR3 regions. TCRdb called the multiplex PCR reads again in MiXCR, with one record for every CDR3 protein. The sample lists 450,000 to 500,000 distinct CDR3 sequences; roughly 17% were seen once. The sample was also reused in another study, on T cells in Graves' hyperthyroidism and ophthalmopathy.

This sample comprised peripheral blood mononuclear cells (PBMCs), obtained at new diagnosis, from a patient treated with antithyroid drugs. The receptor source for this set is a man aged 40-49 years with Graves disease.

The table lists this clonotype with many counts. CDR3 sequence (DNA): TGTGCCAGCAGTGCAGACCGGGATACGCAGTATTTT. Protein product: CASSADRDTQYF. The V and J genes are TRBV2 and TRBJ2-3; no clear D gene. Germline V lookup: CDR1 SNHLY, CDR2 FYNNEI. The CDR3 loop spans 12 amino acids. V shed 4 bases and J shed 6 bases, with 8 bases lying between them.

The chain combines TRBV7-9 with TRBJ1-5, with D possibly matching TRBD1 (5 bases). The V gene lost 4 bases and the J gene lost 5 bases, with 9 bases spanning the gap. The germline V gene has CDR1 SEHNR and CDR2 FQNEAQ (reference sequence). The CDR3 has 13 residues. The chain's CDR3 is CASSSGTYQPQHF. In DNA form, the CDR3 reads TGTGCCAGCAGCTCCGGGACTTATCAGCCCCAGCATTTT.

At least ten counts were recorded for this clonotype. The chain couples TRBV28 to TRBJ2-7, with 13 bases fitting TRBD2. J lost 4 bases, V lost 4 bases, and 19 bases had no gene match. Looked up from germline, CDR1 is MDHEN and CDR2 is SYDVKM. The CDR3 runs 20 residues. The chain's CDR3 is CASSSLGPSWTSGSTYEQYF. CDR3 nucleotides: TGTGCCAGCAGTTCCCTAGGGCCATCCTGGACTAGCGGGAGTACTTACGAGCAGTACTTC.

This clonotype was observed many times. The chain links TRBV2 to TRBJ2-3, with 9 bases matching TRBD2. Germline-derived CDR1 and CDR2 are SNHLY and FYNNEI. This CDR3 is built from 15 residues. The V gene end was trimmed by 6 bases and the J gene end by 2 bases; junction bases not matched to a gene: 6. In DNA form, the CDR3 reads TGTGCCAGCAGGGTTGAGCGGGAGGTCACAGATACGCAGTATTTT. Protein sequence: CASRVEREVTDTQYF.

This clonotype was seen at least ten times. J is TRBJ2-1 and V is TRBV7-3, with D possibly matching TRBD2 (5 bases). The germline V gene has CDR1 SGHTA and CDR2 FQGTGA. The CDR3 covers 13 residues. Trimming removed 1 base from V and 8 bases from J, with 9 bases in between. The CDR3 region is CASSLSPGDEQFF. In nucleotides, the CDR3 is TGTGCCAGCAGCTTAAGTCCCGGGGATGAGCAGTTCTTC.

This clonotype was counted once. An end of the junction differs from the germline gene, which may be a read error. This chain connects TRBV6-1 to TRBJ2-2; 7 bases are shared with TRBD1. Germline loops: CDR1 MNHNS, CDR2 SASEGT. The length of the CDR3 is 15 residues. The CDR3 is CASSPGQVNTGKLFF. The CDR3 bases are TGTGCCAGCAGCCCTGGACAGGTTAACACCGGGAAGCTGTTTTTT.

This chain joins TRBV5-1 and TRBJ2-2; the D gene is possibly TRBD2 (6 bases). This CDR3 has 16 residues. The V gene's germline CDR1 is SGHRS and CDR2 YFSETQ. With 0 bases removed from V and 9 bases from J, the gap between germline ends came to 18 bases. This CDR3 is CASSLGGLGSARELFF. The DNA of the CDR3 is TGCGCCAGCAGCTTGGGGGGACTCGGCTCCGCCAGGGAGCTGTTTTTT.

This clonotype was detected only a few times. The chain is built from TRBV20-1 and TRBJ2-1; weak D call: TRBD1 (6 bases). This CDR3 comprises 14 residues. Per germline, CDR1 DFQATT and CDR2 SNEGSKA (reference sequence). Trimming pared 0 bases from V and 3 bases from J, leaving 9 bases between. CDR3 residues: CSARDLDSYNEQFF. In DNA, the CDR3 is TGCAGTGCTAGAGACCTGGACAGCTACAATGAGCAGTTCTTC.

This clonotype was counted ten times or more. The chain couples TRBV20-1 to TRBJ1-1; no firm D call. There are 15 residues in the CDR3. Trimming removed 2 bases at V and 6 bases at J, with 19 bases between. From germline, CDR1 is DFQATT and CDR2 SNEGSKA (reference sequence). The CDR3 here is CSARLGSSAYAEAFF. DNA of the CDR3: TGCAGTGCTAGATTGGGCAGTTCAGCTTACGCTGAAGCTTTCTTT.

This clonotype was observed a few times. The V call is TRBV18, the J call TRBJ1-2, with a weak D call TRBD1 (5 bases). The V gene lost 2 bases and the J gene lost 8 bases, with 15 bases spanning the gap. CDR3 length equals 14 residues. CDR1 is KGHSH and CDR2 is LQKENI in the germline V gene. Here the CDR3 reads CASSPVQVATGYTF. CDR3 nucleotide sequence: TGTGCCAGCTCACCAGTACAGGTGGCGACGGGCTACACCTTC.